The source of this TCR beta chain is a study of shared clonotypes between healthy human individuals. The study, taken as a whole, reports: Shared clonotypes across all four donors exceeded non-shared ones in generation probability. In general, naive subsets displayed greater estimated richness than memory subsets did.

In the original processing: ImmunoSEQ supplied junction-only sequences lacking quality scores, so filtering was different. Profiling relied on immunoSEQ multiplex PCR, and the TCRdb table lists in-frame clones only, not all of them. V and J calls and clone size follow that table, whereas D and trimming were derived from the DNA. This table has about 690,000 clones, about 92% appearing once. The CDR3 has 14 amino acids. J was trimmed by 3 bases and V by 5 bases; bases with no gene match: 5. Per the germline V gene, CDR1 is LNHDA and CDR2 is SQIVND (reference sequence). Concerning this clone itself: The antigen remains undetermined.

This sequence originates from a man between 18 and 29 years old in good health. Some clones in this sample may be carry-over from other donors' samples. The V and J genes are TRBV19 and TRBJ2-7; TRBD1 matches at 9 bases. The sample consisted of memory CD8+ T cells from PBMCs. Indicated subset: CD45RO+ cells pooled with CCR7-negative TemRA cells. In DNA form, the CDR3 reads TGTGCCAGTAGTCTTGGACAGGGGTTCTACGAGCAGTACTTC. Translated, it gives CASSLGQGFYEQYF. The entire variable domain, with the rest obtained from reference TRBV19 and TRBJ2-7, is as follows: DGGITQSPKYLFRKEGQNVTLSCEQNLNHDAMYWYRQDPGQGLRLIYYSQIVNDFQKGDIAEGYSVSREKKESFPLTVTSAQKNPTAFYLCASSLGQGFYEQYFGPGTRLTVT.